This T cell receptor (beta chain) was captured in a study of post-analysis software for immune sequencing data. Study as a whole: Clinical courses comprised relapsing-remitting, secondary progressive and progressive-relapsing multiple sclerosis. Study findings and constraints: Multiple sclerosis patients had significantly lower normalized Chao1 diversity than controls. Same-batch samples co-clustered strongly by F measure. TRBV5-6, TRBV5-1 and TRBV20-1 were among roughly five TRBV segments more frequent in patients than controls.

Per the germline V gene, CDR1 is GTSNPN and CDR2 is SVGIG (reference sequence). The CDR3 runs 20 residues. This clonotype was detected only a few times. Its antigen is currently unknown. Germline and junction disagree at one end, which may indicate a read error. TCR beta cDNA libraries had unique molecular identifiers. Out of roughly 1 to 11 million T cells, some 480,000 cDNA molecules were generated. TCRdb redid the calling of the PCR reads with MiXCR, one entry per CDR3 protein. Among about half a million distinct CDR3 sequences, around 40% were seen once, and the ten largest hold over 10%. The gene calls are TRBV30 and TRBJ2-3; 8 nucleotides line up with TRBD1. This clonotype originated in a girl under 18 with multiple sclerosis. Sample: blood. CDR3 nucleotides: TGTGCCTGGAGGGCCTTCGGACAGGGAAAACTCAAACGTCGCACGGATACGCAGTATTTT. As protein: CAWRAFGQGKLKRRTDTQYF.